This T cell receptor beta chain appears in the sequencing data of a study of identical twins. General observations from the study: Beta out-of-frame sequences showed weaker excess twin sharing.

This clonotype was seen a handful of times. Its matching antigen is unknown. TCRdb analysed the 5' RACE reads with MiXCR anew, one entry per CDR3 protein. The sample has 280,000 or so distinct CDR3 sequences, under 9.5% seen once. CDR1 SGHRS and CDR2 YFSETQ come from the germline V gene. The V end lost 2 bases, the J end lost 1 base, and 7 bases lay between the germline ends. This CDR3 has 15 amino acids. The sample was also linked to a second study, of yellow fever vaccine responses in identical twins.

Sequencing was performed on memory (CD45RO+) T cells sorted from blood. This TCR was sampled from a woman aged 18 to 35 in good health. V usage is TRBV5-1 and J usage is TRBJ2-6, with D unclear. The chain's CDR3 is CASSLDLSGANVLTF. In DNA form, the CDR3 reads TGCGCCAGCAGCTTAGACTTGTCTGGGGCCAACGTCCTGACTTTC. Drawing the rest from reference TRBV5-1 and TRBJ2-6, the complete variable domain is KAGVTQTPRYLIKTRGQQVTLSCSPISGHRSVSWYQQTPGQGLQFLFEYFSETQRNKGNFPGRFSGRQFSNSRSEMNVSTLELGDSALYLCASSLDLSGANVLTFGAGSRLTVL.